These 5 T cell receptor beta chains were all obtained from the same sample, sequenced in a study of T cells after yellow fever vaccination. Using its own MiXCR run on the 5' RACE reads, TCRdb lists one record per CDR3 protein. The data hold roughly 94,000 distinct CDR3 sequences, with approximately 9% observed a single time. The input for sequencing was CD8+ T cells not binding an NS4B(214-222) dextramer, sorted from PBMCs, taken around 15 days after the first yellow fever vaccination. Source of these receptors: a man between 18 and 35 years old who received the YFV17D yellow fever vaccine.

This clonotype was recorded many times. This chain connects TRBV6-2 or TRBV6-3 to TRBJ1-1; 7 bases fit TRBD1. CDR1 MNHEY and CDR2 SVGEGT come from the germline V gene. V lost 5 bases to trimming and J lost 7 bases; unmatched junction nucleotides: 7. This CDR3 contains 13 residues. The CDR3 nucleotides read TGTGCCAGCAGTCGAAGGGGGCCGTATGAAGCTTTCTTT. This gives the protein CASSRRGPYEAFF.

This clonotype was detected ten times or more. The gene calls are TRBV6-5 and TRBJ2-2; D gene uncertain. Germline V gene lookup returns CDR1 MNHEY and CDR2 SVGAGI. Deletions cut 0 bases from V and 5 bases from J, with 1 base between. The CDR3 is 12 residues long. For the CDR3, the DNA is TGTGCCAGCAGTTACTCGACCGGGGAGCTGTTTTTT. The encoded protein is CASSYSTGELFF.

This clonotype has just a few counts. V is TRBV7-9 and J is TRBJ2-7; maybe TRBD2 (6 bases). The germline V gene has CDR1 SEHNR and CDR2 FQNEAQ (reference sequence). The germline V and J ends were trimmed by 5 bases and 2 bases, with 16 bases remaining between them. This CDR3 contains 15 residues. In DNA form, the CDR3 reads TGTGCCAGCAGCCCCGACGATAGCGGCCCCTACGAGCAGTACGTC. Residues: CASSPDDSGPYEQYV.

The V call is TRBV28, the J call TRBJ2-7, with D possibly TRBD2 on 7 matching bases. Germline CDR1 is MDHEN and CDR2 is SYDVKM. The ends were cut back, 11 bases at V and 5 bases at J, with 28 bases in the middle. There are 16 residues in the CDR3. Here the CDR3 reads CAWGGRDPAHTDEQYV. In DNA form, the CDR3 reads TGTGCCTGGGGGGGCAGGGACCCAGCTCACACCGACGAGCAGTACGTC.

The chain uses TRBV7-9 and TRBJ2-2, with D unresolved. This CDR3 contains 12 residues. Trimming cost V 5 bases and J 2 bases, with 3 bases left between them. The germline V gene encodes CDR1 SEHNR and CDR2 FQNEAQ (reference sequence). In DNA form, the CDR3 reads TGTGCCAGCAGCAAAAACACCGGGGAGCTGTTTTTT. This gives the protein CASSKNTGELFF.